This passage covers 4 T cell receptor beta chains from one sample sequenced in a study of T-cell reconstitution after alpha-beta-depleted transplantation in children. Molecular barcoding with unique molecular identifiers was used for the TCRbeta library. TCRdb re-derived calls from the PCR reads in MiXCR, one entry per CDR3 protein. The sample yields 150,000 to 200,000 distinct CDR3 sequences, over 8.5% seen once. Sequenced material: PBMCs, taken before TCRalphabeta/CD19-depleted stem cell transplant. All receptors come from a boy aged 2 to 10 with acute myeloid leukemia, due to receive a stem cell transplant.

This clonotype was recorded many times. The gene calls are TRBV5-1 and TRBJ2-1; D not resolved. The CDR3 is made up of 13 amino acids. Trimming took off 3 bases at V and 4 bases at J, with 8 bases between the two ends. Per the germline V gene, CDR1 is SGHRS and CDR2 is YFSETQ. CDR3 sequence reads: CASSSDQYNEQFF. CDR3 sequence (DNA): TGCGCCAGCAGCTCGGACCAGTACAATGAGCAGTTCTTC.

There are many counts of this clonotype. The chain links TRBV20-1 to TRBJ2-7, with D tentatively TRBD1 or TRBD2 (6 bases each). There are 15 residues in the CDR3. V lost 5 bases and J lost 0, with 17 bases in between. Germline V gives CDR1 DFQATT, CDR2 SNEGSKA (reference sequence). The CDR3 DNA follows: TGCAGTGCTCTCCGGGCAGGGGACTCCTCCTACGAGCAGTACTTC. As protein: CSALRAGDSSYEQYF.

The chain is built from TRBV13 and TRBJ2-3; possible D gene TRBD2, 5 bases. CDR1 PRHDT and CDR2 FYEKMQ come from the germline V gene (reference sequence). There are 19 residues in the CDR3. V lost 6 bases and J lost 0, with 25 bases in between. The CDR3 loop is CASSTADSETGHSTDTQYF. The CDR3 coding sequence is TGTGCCAGCAGTACCGCGGACTCCGAGACGGGTCATAGCACAGATACGCAGTATTTT.

The chain links TRBV29-1 to TRBJ2-7; D possibly matches TRBD1 or TRBD2 (5 bases each). The V end lost 5 bases, the J end lost 0 bases, and 17 bases lay between the germline ends. This CDR3 region has 15 residues. Germline CDR1 reads SQVTM; CDR2 reads ANQGSEA. The CDR3 loop reads CSVTRRGTLSYEQYF. Here the CDR3 DNA reads TGCAGCGTTACTAGACGAGGGACCCTCTCCTACGAGCAGTACTTC.